These 28 T cell receptor beta chains were sequenced from one sample in a study of beta chain features in type 1 diabetes. Broader study findings: Patients with Type 1 diabetes showed moderately but significantly shorter TCRB CDR3s in all four CD4+ subsets.

What was sequenced were expressed TCRB transcripts, since all of the isolated RNA had been reverse transcribed. The method was immunoSEQ multiplex PCR; TCRdb's version includes in-frame clones alone and lacks a portion of them. The sample has almost 350,000 clones; roughly a tenth are singletons. The antigens for these receptors are not known. The source material was central memory CD4+ T cells from blood. The source of these receptors is a man younger than 40 with type 1 diabetes.

This clone showed up just a few times. This sequence joins TRBV6-1 and TRBJ2-5, with TRBD2 as a possible D gene (5 bases). CDR3 length: 14 residues. From germline, CDR1 is MNHNS and CDR2 SASEGT. V was pared by 5 bases and J by 5 bases, with 15 bases between. The CDR3 region is CASSTTRSGETQYF. CDR3 bases: TGTGCCAGCAGTACCACTAGGAGTGGGGAGACCCAGTACTTC.

This clone was counted many times. The V and J genes are TRBV6-6 and TRBJ1-2; the match to TRBD1 covers 7 bases. The V gene's germline CDR1 is MNHNY and CDR2 SVGAGI (reference sequence). Unmatched junction bases numbered 6, after V lost 8 bases and J lost 6 bases. The CDR3 is 12 amino acids. As DNA, the CDR3 is TGTGCCAGCCGACACGACAGGGATGGCTACACCTTC. Protein: CASRHDRDGYTF.

This chain uses TRBV5-1 with TRBJ1-1, with D maybe TRBD1 (6 bases). V was clipped by 3 bases and J by 0 bases, with 12 bases between them. The CDR3 consists of 15 residues. Per the germline V gene, CDR1 is SGHRS and CDR2 is YFSETQ. The CDR3, as DNA: TGCGCCAGCAGCTCCAGGGGAAACATGAACACTGAAGCTTTCTTT. It encodes CASSSRGNMNTEAFF.

The chain is built from TRBV7-6 and TRBJ1-6; D unresolved. This CDR3 is built from 15 residues. Germline-derived CDR1 and CDR2 are SGHVS and FNYEAQ. Between the trimmed V and J ends, which lost 2 bases and 4 bases, there was a span of 9 bases. The CDR3 sequence: CASSLRLGYNSPLHF. In DNA form, the CDR3 reads TGTGCCAGCAGCTTAAGGTTGGGTTATAATTCACCCCTCCACTTT.

This clone was detected a few times. The J gene is TRBJ1-2, the V gene TRBV5-4; D is uncertain. CDR1 and CDR2 (germline): SGHNT, YYREEE (reference sequence). Trimming cost V 7 bases and J 6 bases, with 13 bases left between them. This CDR3 is 12 amino acids long. The CDR3 DNA reads TGTGCCAGCGCCACGTCTGGGGATGGCTACACCTTC. This codes for CASATSGDGYTF.

This clone was observed a handful of times. The rearrangement links TRBV11-2 to TRBJ2-1; 8 bases match TRBD2. The J segment lost 9 bases and the V segment lost 4 bases, leaving 11 bases of the junction unmatched. The germline gives CDR1 SGHAT, CDR2 FQNNGV. The CDR3 sequence is 15 residues long. Written as DNA, the CDR3 is TGTGCCAGCAGCTCAAATGGAGGACTAGCCAGTGAGCAGTTCTTC. This gives the protein CASSSNGGLASEQFF.

The rearrangement uses TRBV9 and TRBJ1-6; 9 nucleotides line up with TRBD1. V gave up 0 bases and J gave up 7 bases; unmatched junction bases: 5. CDR3 size: 16 residues. Per germline, CDR1 SGDLS and CDR2 YYNGEE. The CDR3 nucleotides read TGTGCCAGCAGCGTAGGGCTAGACAGGGGGAATTCACCCCTCCACTTT. Amino acid sequence: CASSVGLDRGNSPLHF.

This sequence joins TRBV18 and TRBJ1-5, with D uncertain. CDR1 and CDR2 from the germline V gene are KGHSH and LQKENI. The CDR3 is 14 residues long. V shed 3 bases and J shed 7 bases, with 13 bases lying between them. The CDR3: CASSPETSWQPQHF. The CDR3, as DNA: TGTGCCAGCTCACCTGAAACTAGTTGGCAGCCCCAGCATTTT.

V is TRBV7-2 and J is TRBJ2-3; D is ambiguous. Germline-derived CDR1 and CDR2 are SGHTA and FQGNSA. The CDR3 is 14 residues long. V lost 4 bases and J lost 6, with 14 bases in between. The CDR3 here is CASSSLKGYDTQYF. The CDR3 DNA follows: TGTGCCAGCAGCTCCCTTAAGGGCTACGATACGCAGTATTTT. Drawing the rest from reference TRBV7-2 and TRBJ2-3, the complete variable domain is GAGVSQSPSNKVTEKGKDVELRCDPISGHTALYWYRQSLGQGLEFLIYFQGNSAPDKSGLPSDRFSAERTGGSVSTLTIQRTQQEDSAVYLCASSSLKGYDTQYFGPGTRLTVL.

The rearrangement uses TRBV2 and TRBJ2-5; 9 nucleotides line up with TRBD1. J was trimmed by 5 bases and V by 1 base; bases with no gene match: 2. Germline V gene lookup returns CDR1 SNHLY and CDR2 FYNNEI. The CDR3 sequence is 14 residues long. Here the CDR3 reads CASSEDRGRETQYF. The CDR3 DNA follows: TGTGCCAGCAGTGAAGACAGGGGGCGGGAGACCCAGTACTTC.

CDR3 amino acids: CSAHRGREQFF. Here the CDR3 DNA reads TGCAGTGCTCACAGGGGGCGCGAGCAGTTCTTC. This chain uses TRBV20-1 with TRBJ2-1; 9 positions match TRBD1. With 5 bases clipped from V and 10 bases from J, the junction kept 3 bases outside the gene matches. The CDR3 spans 11 residues. Germline loops: CDR1 DFQATT, CDR2 SNEGSKA (reference sequence).

This clone has more than one count but fewer than ten. The genes are TRBV28 and TRBJ1-2; TRBD1 aligns across 7 bases. Germline CDR1 MDHEN, CDR2 SYDVKM. V shed 5 bases, J shed 4 bases, and the junction held 7 bases outside the gene matches. The CDR3 totals 14 residues. CDR3 nucleotides: TGTGCCAGCAGTCGACAGGGAAAGAGCTATGGCTACACCTTC. Residues: CASSRQGKSYGYTF.

This clone was recorded many times. The V and J genes are TRBV5-4 and TRBJ2-4; 7 nucleotides align to TRBD1. The CDR3 extends over 13 amino acids. Losses at the gene ends were 0 bases for V and 6 bases for J; bases not matched to a gene: 0. CDR1 and CDR2 from the germline V gene are SGHNT and YYREEE (reference sequence). CDR3 nucleotides: TGTGCCAGCAGCTTGGAGGGGGCAAACATTCAGTACTTC. This encodes CASSLEGANIQYF.

The CDR3 sequence: CASCIPGYNEQFF. CDR3 nucleotide sequence: TGTGCCAGCTGCATCCCGGGGTACAATGAGCAGTTCTTC. This chain connects TRBV28 to TRBJ2-1; a weak D match, TRBD2 (5 bases). V lost 8 bases and J 4 bases, leaving 12 bases between the germline ends. The CDR3 sequence is 13 residues long. Germline V gene lookup returns CDR1 MDHEN and CDR2 SYDVKM.

This chain joins TRBV4-3 and TRBJ2-7; no clear D gene. V gave up 0 bases and J gave up 4 bases, with 7 bases separating them. The CDR3 spans 13 residues. Germline V gene lookup returns CDR1 LGHNA and CDR2 YSLEER. The CDR3 DNA sequence: TGCGCCAGCAGCCAAGATCTTCCTTACGAGCAGTACTTC. Protein sequence: CASSQDLPYEQYF.

This clone was recorded a few times. The chain combines TRBV7-9 with TRBJ1-1; possible D gene TRBD1, 5 bases. Per germline, CDR1 SEHNR and CDR2 FQNEAQ (reference sequence). The germline V and J ends were trimmed by 5 bases and 0 bases, with 10 bases remaining between them. The CDR3 runs to 14 residues. The CDR3: CASSTGRLNTEAFF. CDR3 nucleotide sequence: TGTGCCAGCAGCACGGGACGGCTGAACACTGAAGCTTTCTTT.

This clone appeared a few times. This sequence joins TRBV30 and TRBJ2-5, with D hard to call. Germline V gene lookup returns CDR1 GTSNPN and CDR2 SVGIG (reference sequence). Trimming took 3 bases from V and 6 from J, leaving 8 bases between them. This CDR3 has 11 residues. CDR3 loop: CAWRVRQTQYF. CDR3 DNA sequence: TGTGCCTGGAGGGTACGACAGACCCAGTACTTC.

This clone has only a few counts. The gene calls are TRBV7-9 and TRBJ1-1; 7 nucleotides line up with TRBD1. The CDR3 sequence is 15 residues long. The V segment lost 5 bases and the J segment 7 bases; nucleotides outside the gene matches: 13. Germline V CDR1 and CDR2: SEHNR, FQNEAQ (reference sequence). The CDR3 spells CASSHYRTGGNEAFF. In DNA form, the CDR3 reads TGTGCCAGCAGCCACTATAGGACAGGAGGAAATGAAGCTTTCTTT.

A single count supports this clone. This chain links TRBV7-9 with TRBJ2-2; TRBD1 is a possible D gene (5 bases). The CDR3 runs 15 residues. Germline assignment: CDR1 SEHNR and CDR2 FQNEAQ (reference sequence). The V and J ends lost 2 bases and 3 bases respectively, with 10 bases between them. The CDR3 protein is CASSLRGLDTGELFF. CDR3 sequence (DNA): TGTGCCAGCAGCTTAAGGGGCCTAGACACCGGGGAGCTGTTTTTT.

In DNA form, the CDR3 reads TGCGCCAGCAGCCAGGACGGACCGGGACAGGGAATGGATACGCAGTATTTT. Protein product: CASSQDGPGQGMDTQYF. The genes are TRBV4-1 and TRBJ2-3; TRBD1 aligns across 9 bases. This CDR3 contains 17 residues. Germline V CDR1 and CDR2: MGHRA, YSYEKL. V gave up 3 bases and J gave up 6 bases; unmatched junction bases: 13.

This clone has a handful of counts. The chain has TRBV19 and TRBJ2-3; D assignment may be TRBD1 or TRBD2 (5 bases each). The V end was cut by 5 bases, the J end by 2 bases, with 17 bases between. The CDR3 length is 16 residues. Looked up from germline, CDR1 is LNHDA and CDR2 is SQIVND (reference sequence). The CDR3 bases are TGTGCCAGTAGTTCCCGTGGGGGAATAATCACAGATACGCAGTATTTT. It encodes CASSSRGGIITDTQYF.

J is TRBJ1-4 and V is TRBV27; D uncertain. Trimming cost V 3 bases and J 3 bases, with 14 bases left between them. This CDR3 spans 16 amino acids. Germline CDR1 is MNHEY and CDR2 is SMNVEV (reference sequence). CDR3 loop: CASSFTRAQANEKLFF. Here the CDR3 DNA reads TGTGCCAGCAGTTTTACGAGGGCGCAAGCTAATGAAAAACTGTTTTTT.

The V and J genes are TRBV9 and TRBJ2-6; the D gene is possibly TRBD1 (6 bases). Per the germline V gene, CDR1 is SGDLS and CDR2 is YYNGEE. CDR3 size: 16 residues. V was pared by 3 bases and J by 0 bases, with 10 bases between. The CDR3 loop reads CASSAGVNSGANVLTF. CDR3 DNA sequence: TGTGCCAGCAGCGCAGGGGTTAACTCTGGGGCCAACGTCCTGACTTTC.

A few counts support this clone. V gene TRBV6-6 combines with J gene TRBJ2-6; no definite D call. This CDR3 is built from 14 residues. CDR1 and CDR2 from the germline V gene are MNHNY and SVGAGI (reference sequence). V shed 7 bases and J shed 4 bases, with 11 bases lying between them. The CDR3 DNA reads TGTGCCAGCAACCCTACCTCCGGGGCCAACGTCCTGACTTTC. Protein product: CASNPTSGANVLTF.

This clone turned up a few times. The rearrangement joins TRBV7-9 to TRBJ1-2, with D uncertain. V gave up 5 bases and J gave up 6 bases, with 7 bases separating them. This CDR3 contains 11 residues. CDR1 and CDR2 (germline): SEHNR, FQNEAQ (reference sequence). The CDR3 DNA is TGTGCCAGCAGCCCTCGAGATGGCTACACCTTC. This sequence encodes CASSPRDGYTF.

This clone occurred a few times. The rearrangement uses TRBV29-1 and TRBJ1-6; D is undetermined. The CDR3 has 14 residues. From germline, CDR1 is SQVTM and CDR2 ANQGSEA. V dropped 3 bases and J dropped 5 bases, with 11 bases sitting between them. The CDR3 spells CSVDCQQNNSPLHF. CDR3 coding DNA: TGCAGCGTTGATTGTCAGCAGAATAATTCACCCCTCCACTTT.

This clone was detected many times. The J gene is TRBJ1-1, the V gene TRBV21-1. TRBV21-1 is a documented pseudogene. The CDR3 has 16 amino acids. The DNA for the CDR3 is TGTGCCAGCAGCAAAGGTCTCCGGGGGAAGAACACTGAAGCTTTCTTT. It is translated as CASSKGLRGKNTEAFF.

The rearrangement joins TRBV23-1 to TRBJ1-5, with TRBD1 identical over 9 bases. TRBV23-1 is marked as an open reading frame, function uncertain. This CDR3 has 16 amino acids. Trimming cost V 4 bases and J 10 bases; bases outside gene matches: 14. CDR3 in DNA: TGCGCCAGCAGTCGTTTACGGACAGGGGCCTCTTCCCCCCAGCATTTT. Protein product: CASSRLRTGASSPQHF.